This TCR beta chain was identified during a study of blood T cells in healthy people across ages. Study results and limitations: In long-lived donors, naive CD4+ cell counts and diversity exceeded those of aged donors. Because sorting was not performed, PBMCs prevented conclusive naive versus antigen-experienced comparison.

A second PCR of 7 to 11 cycles used a sample-barcoded 5' primer and a J-beta primer mix. Using its own MiXCR run on the 5' RACE reads, TCRdb lists one record per CDR3 protein. The sample has over 1,300,000 distinct CDR3 sequences; around 59% are singletons. CDR3 length equals 15 residues. The germline CDR1 and CDR2 sequences are PRHDT and FYEKMQ (reference sequence). Points on this clonotype: Its antigen is unknown.

The donors, all healthy, were Caucasians living in Russia, aged about 6 to 95. J is TRBJ2-1 and V is TRBV13; no reliable D call. The tail of the sequence fits TRBJ2-7 better, so the J call may be wrong. This clonotype originated in a man between 18 and 35 years old in good health. The material sequenced was blood. The CDR3 sequence: CASSFIRNPYNEQYF. CDR3 in DNA: TGTGCCAGCAGCTTTATCAGGAACCCCTACAATGAGCAGTACTTC.